This T cell receptor beta chain was obtained from a study of blood T cells in healthy people across ages. Through a sample-barcoded 5' primer and a J-beta primer mix, a second PCR was run for roughly 7 to 12 cycles. TCRdb ran MiXCR on the 5' RACE reads and lists one entry per CDR3 protein. The sample consists of about 800,000 distinct CDR3 sequences, roughly 64% of them appearing once. V gave up 4 bases and J gave up 7 bases; unmatched junction bases: 9. The CDR3 length is 14 residues. The germline V gene encodes CDR1 LGHDT and CDR2 YNNKEL (reference sequence). The sequenced material came from blood. This receptor was identified in a man aged 25-45 years in good health. The genes are TRBV3-1 and TRBJ1-2; 7 nucleotides align to TRBD1. CDR3 DNA: TGTGCCAGCAGCCCAGGGACAGCTCACTCTGGCTACACCTTC. Its translation is CASSPGTAHSGYTF.